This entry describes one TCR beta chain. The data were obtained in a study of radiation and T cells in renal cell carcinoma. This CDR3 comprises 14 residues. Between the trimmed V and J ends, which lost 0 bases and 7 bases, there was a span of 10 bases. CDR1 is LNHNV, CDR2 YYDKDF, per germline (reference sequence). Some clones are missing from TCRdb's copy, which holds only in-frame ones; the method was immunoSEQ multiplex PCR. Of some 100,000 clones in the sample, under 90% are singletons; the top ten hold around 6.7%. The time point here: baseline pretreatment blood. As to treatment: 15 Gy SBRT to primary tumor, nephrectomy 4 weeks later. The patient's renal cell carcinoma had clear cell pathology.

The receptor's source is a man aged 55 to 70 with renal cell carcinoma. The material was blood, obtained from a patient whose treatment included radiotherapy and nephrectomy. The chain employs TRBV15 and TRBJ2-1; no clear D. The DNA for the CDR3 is TGTGCCACCAGCAGAGACAGGCTCATTAATGAGCAGTTCTTC. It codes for CATSRDRLINEQFF. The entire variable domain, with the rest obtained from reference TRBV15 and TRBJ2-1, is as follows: DAMVIQNPRYQVTQFGKPVTLSCSQTLNHNVMYWYQQKSSQAPKLLFHYYDKDFNNEADTPDNFQSRRPNTSFCFLDIRSPGLGDTAMYLCATSRDRLINEQFFGPGTRLTVL.